The 3 T cell receptor beta chains below come from one sample, sequenced in a study of cytomegalovirus exposure and HLA in healthy donors. The study ran its PCR with 60 Vbeta and 13 Jbeta primers. The data were produced by immunoSEQ multiplex PCR, yet TCRdb's version contains in-frame clones alone and is incomplete. The table lists 150,000 to 200,000 clones, over 70% of them singletons, with roughly 1.4% in the top ten. Input material: PBMCs. The receptors here all came from a woman younger than 45 in good health and CMV-seropositive.

This rearrangement joins TRBV7-2 to TRBJ1-5, with TRBD1 as a possible D gene (6 bases). V was pared by 7 bases and J by 5 bases, with 15 bases between. This CDR3 spans 14 amino acids. Germline V gene lookup returns CDR1 SGHTA and CDR2 FQGNSA. This CDR3 is CASTLGGLDQPQHF. The CDR3 nucleotides read TGTGCCAGCACTCTGGGGGGGCTCGATCAGCCCCAGCATTTT. Based on the CDR3 plus reference TRBV7-2 and TRBJ1-5, the full variable domain is GAGVSQSPSNKVTEKGKDVELRCDPISGHTALYWYRQSLGQGLEFLIYFQGNSAPDKSGLPSDRFSAERTGGSVSTLTIQRTQQEDSAVYLCASTLGGLDQPQHFGDGTRLSIL.

This chain links TRBV28 with TRBJ2-7; 8 nucleotides line up with TRBD1. The CDR3 has 14 residues. Trimming at V came to 3 bases and at J to 4 bases, leaving 5 bases not matched to a gene. CDR1 and CDR2 from the germline V gene are MDHEN and SYDVKM. The DNA of the CDR3 is TGTGCCAGCAGTTTTAGGCAGGGGGCTTACGAGCAGTACTTC. It is translated as CASSFRQGAYEQYF.

There are a few counts of this clone. The J gene is TRBJ2-1, the V gene TRBV29-1, with 12 positions matching TRBD2. The junction had 9 bases not matched to a gene; V was cut back by 4 bases and J by 8 bases. The CDR3 consists of 15 residues. Germline-derived CDR1 and CDR2 are SQVTM and ANQGSEA. The CDR3 DNA follows: TGCAGCGTTGGGCATGGACTAGCGGGAAGAGATGAGCAGTTCTTC. Protein product: CSVGHGLAGRDEQFF.